This T cell receptor (beta chain) was recovered during a study of shared clonotypes between healthy human individuals. This table comes from immunoSEQ multiplex PCR, and its TCRdb copy is limited to in-frame clones, with some not included. Of millions of clones listed, approximately 90% are singletons. The CDR3 sequence is 13 residues long. Per the germline V gene, CDR1 is SGHTS and CDR2 is YDEGEE. Trimming left V 1 base short and J 5 bases short, with 7 bases between. Sequences were obtained from naive CD4+ T cells sorted from blood. Subset noted: CD45RA+ positively selected. The clonotype originates from a man aged 18-30 years in good health. The gene calls are TRBV5-8 and TRBJ1-5; D gene ambiguous. DNA of the CDR3: TGTGCCAGCAGCTTGTGGAGGGATCAGCCCCAGCATTTT. It specifies CASSLWRDQPQHF.